The source of this T cell receptor beta chain is a study of blood T cell repertoires in COVID-19. Study context: Nucleic acid was either cDNA or gDNA, and it came from T cells, B-cell-depleted T cells, or PBMCs.

Measured with immunoSEQ multiplex PCR; TCRdb has only the in-frame clones, and not every one. The data contain 3,500 to 4,000 clones, approximately 89% of them singletons. This CDR3 contains 17 residues. The germline CDR1 and CDR2 sequences are MNHEY and SMNVEV (reference sequence). Trimming shortened V by 5 bases and J by 0 bases, and 18 bases separated the two germline ends. The J gene is TRBJ2-3, the V gene TRBV27; perhaps TRBD1 as D (6 bases). The source of this sequence is a woman between 65 and 79 years old with active COVID-19. Sequenced input: peripheral blood. CDR3 DNA: TGTGCCAGCAGTCCCATACGAGGGGGAATTAGCACAGATACGCAGTATTTT. Encoded protein: CASSPIRGGISTDTQYF.